The rows below give T cell receptor beta chains drawn from one sample of a study of shared clonotypes between healthy human individuals. Method: immunoSEQ multiplex PCR; TCRdb's copy keeps in-frame clones and lacks some. The sample lists roughly 890,000 clones, 90% to 95% occurring once. Input material: naive CD8+ T cells sorted from blood. The receptors derive from a young man in good health. Each CDR3 is given with its conserved first and last residue.

v_gene: TRBV7-9; CDR3aa: CASSLSPGQGGSETQYF
v_gene: TRBV4-1; CDR3aa: CASSHGLAGVDEQFF
v_gene: TRBV7-9; CDR3aa: CASSLVGTSLYNEQFF
v_gene: TRBV9; CDR3aa: CASSVGFSGRRSVHFEQFF
v_gene: TRBV19; CDR3aa: CASSPNRGGNQPQHF
v_gene: TRBV7-9; CDR3aa: CASSGAEQRSHGYTF
v_gene: TRBV7-9; CDR3aa: CASSSDRVAYEQYF
v_gene: TRBV5-1; CDR3aa: CASSLRPGQVPYGYTF
v_gene: TRBV5-1; CDR3aa: CASSQFGGDNEQYF
v_gene: TRBV14; CDR3aa: CASSQDGIPMSSYNEQFF
v_gene: TRBV4-1; CDR3aa: CASSRPENNEQFF
v_gene: TRBV2; CDR3aa: CASSEGRSEADTQYF
v_gene: TRBV11-2; CDR3aa: CASSSWTNSETQYF
v_gene: TRBV7-8; CDR3aa: CASSSRRGHTDTQYF
v_gene: TRBV27; CDR3aa: CASSLAGRAYNEQFF
v_gene: TRBV10-3; CDR3aa: CAISESAVSAPGANVLTF
v_gene: TRBV9; CDR3aa: CASSGSLAGMTDTQYF
v_gene: TRBV7-9; CDR3aa: CASSTPLAGKFSGTFF
v_gene: TRBV29-1; CDR3aa: CSVGSVNYGYTF
v_gene: TRBV28; CDR3aa: CASSLSGSNQPQHF
v_gene: TRBV7-9; CDR3aa: CASSEDRGRNTEAFF
v_gene: TRBV4-3; CDR3aa: CASSQEREPSYEQYF
v_gene: TRBV6-6; CDR3aa: CASSYRGRRAVDTQYF
v_gene: TRBV7-6; CDR3aa: CASSLRGNEQFF
v_gene: TRBV7-3; CDR3aa: CASSSSGGMDIQYF
v_gene: TRBV7-6; CDR3aa: CASAPSGGRTYEQYF
v_gene: TRBV9; CDR3aa: CASSVAGVSYNEQFF
v_gene: TRBV10-3; CDR3aa: CAIRRPGELFF
v_gene: TRBV9; CDR3aa: CASSAGLLPYEQYF
v_gene: TRBV11-2; CDR3aa: CASSYSTGGTDTQYF
v_gene: TRBV28; CDR3aa: CASSLTSGGTWGTDTQYF
v_gene: TRBV9; CDR3aa: CASSGTRNTGELFF
v_gene: TRBV27; CDR3aa: CASSPQGEDNEQFF
v_gene: TRBV5-5; CDR3aa: CASSLVLAGYNEQFF
v_gene: TRBV7-8; CDR3aa: CASSLRNGEAFF
v_gene: TRBV6-5; CDR3aa: CASSYSAGANEQFF
v_gene: TRBV7-2; CDR3aa: CASSSSPGQGVYEQYF
v_gene: TRBV7-9; CDR3aa: CASSTIEAFF
v_gene: TRBV19; CDR3aa: CASWDRTTDTQYF
v_gene: TRBV14; CDR3aa: CASSQFTGGFSYEQYF
v_gene: TRBV29-1; CDR3aa: CSVGAPQKGAEKLFF
v_gene: TRBV6-1; CDR3aa: CASSEAPEGSYEQYF
v_gene: TRBV28; CDR3aa: CASSLNRATNEKLFF
v_gene: TRBV9; CDR3aa: CASSVVGGQGAYNEQFF
v_gene: TRBV5-4; CDR3aa: CASTLLGIGTRTYNEQFF
v_gene: TRBV7-9; CDR3aa: CASSLGGGVITDTQYF
v_gene: TRBV30; CDR3aa: CAWSWAYGGTEAFF
v_gene: TRBV6-7; CDR3aa: CANSSPLQPQHF
v_gene: TRBV27; CDR3aa: CASSLRVPGLAGGPDTQYF
v_gene: TRBV4-1; CDR3aa: CASSQEGLAGGYTF
v_gene: TRBV10-1; CDR3aa: CASSGNRGGLGYEQYF
v_gene: TRBV14; CDR3aa: CASSQDASRRGYGYTF